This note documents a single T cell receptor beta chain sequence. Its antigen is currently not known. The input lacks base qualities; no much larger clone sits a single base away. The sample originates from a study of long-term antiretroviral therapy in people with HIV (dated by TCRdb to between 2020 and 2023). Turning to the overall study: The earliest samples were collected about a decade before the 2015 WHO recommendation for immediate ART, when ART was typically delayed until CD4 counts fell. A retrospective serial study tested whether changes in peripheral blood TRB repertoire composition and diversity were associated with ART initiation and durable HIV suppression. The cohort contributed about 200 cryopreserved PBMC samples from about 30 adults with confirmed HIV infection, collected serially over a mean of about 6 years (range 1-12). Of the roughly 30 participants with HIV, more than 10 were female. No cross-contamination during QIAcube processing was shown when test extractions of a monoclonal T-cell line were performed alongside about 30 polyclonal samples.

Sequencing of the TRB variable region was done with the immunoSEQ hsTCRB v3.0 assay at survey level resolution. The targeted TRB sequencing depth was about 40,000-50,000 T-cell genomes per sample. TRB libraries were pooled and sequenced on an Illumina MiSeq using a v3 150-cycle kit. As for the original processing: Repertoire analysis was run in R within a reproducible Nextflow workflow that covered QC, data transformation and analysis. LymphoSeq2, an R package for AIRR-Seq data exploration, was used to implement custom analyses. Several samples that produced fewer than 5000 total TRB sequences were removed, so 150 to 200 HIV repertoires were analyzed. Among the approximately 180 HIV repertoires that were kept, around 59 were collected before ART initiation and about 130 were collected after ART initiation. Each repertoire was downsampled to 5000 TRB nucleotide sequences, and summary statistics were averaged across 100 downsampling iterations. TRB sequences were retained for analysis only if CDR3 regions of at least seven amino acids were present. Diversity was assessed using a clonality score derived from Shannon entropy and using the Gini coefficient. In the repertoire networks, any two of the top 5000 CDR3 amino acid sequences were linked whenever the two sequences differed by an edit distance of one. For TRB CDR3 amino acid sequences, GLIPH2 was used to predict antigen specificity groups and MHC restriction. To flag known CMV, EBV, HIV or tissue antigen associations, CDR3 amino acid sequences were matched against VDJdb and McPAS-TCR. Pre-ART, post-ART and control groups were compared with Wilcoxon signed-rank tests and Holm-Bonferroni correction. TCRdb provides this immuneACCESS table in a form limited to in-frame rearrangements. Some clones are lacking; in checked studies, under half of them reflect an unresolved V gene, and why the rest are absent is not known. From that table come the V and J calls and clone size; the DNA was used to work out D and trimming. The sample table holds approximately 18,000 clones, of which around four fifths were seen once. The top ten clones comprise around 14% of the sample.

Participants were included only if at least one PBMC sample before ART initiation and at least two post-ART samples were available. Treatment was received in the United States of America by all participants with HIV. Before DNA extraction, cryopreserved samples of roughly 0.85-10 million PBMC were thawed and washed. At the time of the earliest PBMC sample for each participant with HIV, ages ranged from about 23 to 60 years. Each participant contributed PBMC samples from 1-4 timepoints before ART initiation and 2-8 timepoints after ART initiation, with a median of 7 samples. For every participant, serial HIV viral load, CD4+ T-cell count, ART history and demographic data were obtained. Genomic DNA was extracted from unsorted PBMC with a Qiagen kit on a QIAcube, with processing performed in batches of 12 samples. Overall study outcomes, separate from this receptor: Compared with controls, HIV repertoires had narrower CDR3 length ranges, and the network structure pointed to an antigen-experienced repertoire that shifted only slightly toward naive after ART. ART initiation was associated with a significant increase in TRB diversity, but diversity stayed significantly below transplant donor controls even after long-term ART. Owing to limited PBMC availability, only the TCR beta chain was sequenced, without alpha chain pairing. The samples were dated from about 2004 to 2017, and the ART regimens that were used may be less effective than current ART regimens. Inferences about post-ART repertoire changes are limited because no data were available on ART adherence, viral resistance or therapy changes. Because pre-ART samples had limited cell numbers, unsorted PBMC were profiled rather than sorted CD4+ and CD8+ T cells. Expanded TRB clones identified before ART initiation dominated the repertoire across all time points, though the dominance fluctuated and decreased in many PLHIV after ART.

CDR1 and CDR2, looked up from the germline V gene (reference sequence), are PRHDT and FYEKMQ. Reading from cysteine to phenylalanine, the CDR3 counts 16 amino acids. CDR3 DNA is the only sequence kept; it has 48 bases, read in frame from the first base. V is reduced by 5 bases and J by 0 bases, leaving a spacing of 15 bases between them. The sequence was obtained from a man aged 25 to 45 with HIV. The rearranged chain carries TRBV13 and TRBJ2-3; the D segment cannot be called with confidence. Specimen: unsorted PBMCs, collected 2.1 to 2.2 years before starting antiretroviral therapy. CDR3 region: CASSETPDGSTDTQYF. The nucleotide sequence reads TGTGCCAGCAGCGAAACCCCAGACGGGAGCACAGATACGCAGTATTTT.